The 27 T cell receptor beta chains below come from one sample, sequenced in a study of CXCR3 chemokines and chemotherapy response in bladder cancer (dated by TCRdb to between 2021 and 2024). The method behind the library was PCR. The sequencer listed for this sample is Illumina HiSeq 2500. In TCRdb, the public reads were trimmed at Q25 with fastp and aligned with MiXCR, with productive beta chains retained. Each CDR3 protein appears once, grouped with its most common genes and DNA. This sample lists some 1,800 distinct CDR3 sequences; 21% were detected once. The ten largest account for roughly a third of the sample. Sampling was conducted from a patient whose treatment included neoadjuvant chemotherapy. The receptors derive from a human donor with bladder cancer that did not respond to neoadjuvant chemotherapy.

This clonotype has a count of ten or more. CDR3 in DNA: TGTGCCAGCAGTTCCCAGGGGGTCTCTAACTATGGCTACACCTTC. This translates into CASSSQGVSNYGYTF. The gene calls are TRBV28 and TRBJ1-2, with 7 bases aligning to TRBD1. Unmatched junction bases numbered 5, after V lost 4 bases and J lost 0 bases. The germline CDR1 and CDR2 sequences are MDHEN and SYDVKM. This CDR3 is built from 15 residues.

At least ten counts were recorded for this clonotype. The gene calls are TRBV12-3 or TRBV12-4 and TRBJ2-1; no clear D gene. This CDR3 has 11 residues. The V end was cut by 7 bases, the J end by 0 bases, with 1 base between. CDR3 DNA: TGTGCCAGCACCTCCTACAATGAGCAGTTCTTC. Amino acids: CASTSYNEQFF.

This clonotype was seen at least ten times. V gene TRBV30 combines with J gene TRBJ2-7; D possibly matches TRBD1 or TRBD2 (6 bases each). Germline loops: CDR1 GTSNPN, CDR2 SVGIG (reference sequence). V was shortened by 4 bases and J by 5 bases, with 18 bases between the two germline ends. This CDR3 spans 14 amino acids. This chain's CDR3 is CAWKDWGARDEQYF. CDR3 in DNA: TGTGCCTGGAAGGATTGGGGGGCGCGGGACGAGCAGTACTTC. Filled out from reference TRBV30 and TRBJ2-7, the complete variable domain reads SQTIHQWPATLVQPVGSPLSLECTVEGTSNPNLYWYRQAAGRGLQLLFYSVGIGQISSEVPQNLSASRPQDRQFILSSKKLLLSDSGFYLCAWKDWGARDEQYFGPGTRLTVT.

This clonotype is deemed medium-sized. This chain connects TRBV6-5 to TRBJ1-6, with TRBD1 identical over 7 bases. V lost 6 bases and J lost 5; bases outside the gene matches: 4. The CDR3 spans 14 residues. Germline V gene lookup returns CDR1 MNHEY and CDR2 SVGAGI. The chain's CDR3 is CASRRDSNNSPLHF. In nucleotides, the CDR3 is TGTGCCAGCAGGCGGGACAGTAATAATTCACCCCTCCACTTT.

This clonotype was observed many times. The chain is built from TRBV12-3 or TRBV12-4 and TRBJ2-7, with D perhaps matching TRBD2 (6 bases). Trimming cost V 9 bases and J 3 bases, with 6 bases left between them. The CDR3 sequence is 10 residues long. The CDR3 sequence: CARGGYEQYF. The CDR3 region has the DNA TGTGCCAGGGGGGGCTACGAGCAGTACTTC.

This clonotype was found a few times. V usage is TRBV5-5 and J usage is TRBJ2-3, with D possibly TRBD1 on 5 matching bases. V was clipped by 0 bases and J by 4 bases, with 12 bases between them. CDR1 is SGHKS, CDR2 YYEKEE, per germline (reference sequence). The CDR3 covers 15 residues. CDR3 protein: CASSLEGLISDTQYF. Written as DNA, the CDR3 is TGTGCCAGCAGCTTGGAGGGGCTAATATCAGATACGCAGTATTTT.

This clonotype was recorded at least ten times. The J gene is TRBJ2-4, the V gene TRBV5-4; 8 bases fit TRBD2. The V and J ends lost 1 base and 0 bases, in that order; junction bases with no gene match: 3. Germline CDR1 is SGHNT and CDR2 is YYREEE (reference sequence). The CDR3 contains 16 residues. CDR3 sequence: CASSLKAGGAKNIQYF. The CDR3 DNA sequence: TGTGCCAGCAGCTTGAAGGCGGGGGGAGCCAAAAACATTCAGTACTTC.

By sample fraction, this clonotype is large (0.1 to 1%). The chain couples TRBV19 to TRBJ2-5; the D is unclear. Germline V gives CDR1 LNHDA, CDR2 SQIVND (reference sequence). Trimming took 1 base from V and 5 from J, leaving 14 bases between them. This CDR3 is 15 amino acids long. CDR3 sequence (DNA): TGTGCCAGTAGTATAGCGACGAAAACCCGGGAGACCCAGTACTTC. This encodes CASSIATKTRETQYF.

This clonotype has a count of ten or more. The chain joins TRBV6-1 to TRBJ2-7; 9 bases agree with TRBD2. The CDR3 extends over 16 amino acids. The trim removed 0 bases at V and 5 bases at J, leaving 8 bases unmatched. Per germline, CDR1 MNHNS and CDR2 SASEGT. The CDR3 DNA reads as TGTGCCAGCAGTGAAGCACCGGGACTAGCTTTCGACGAGCAGTACTTC. Protein sequence: CASSEAPGLAFDEQYF.

This clonotype occurred many times. The J gene is TRBJ1-4, the V gene TRBV7-2; 7 bases map to TRBD1. The ends lost 0 bases at V and 7 bases at J; junction bases unmatched: 8. Germline-derived CDR1 and CDR2 are SGHTA and FQGNSA. The CDR3 spans 16 residues. The chain's CDR3 is CASSLAGGGFPEKLFF. In nucleotides, the CDR3 is TGTGCCAGCAGCTTAGCAGGGGGCGGCTTTCCTGAAAAACTGTTTTTT.

To note about this clonotype: A far larger clone lies a single base away; this is likely a read error. This sequence joins TRBV6-2 or TRBV6-3 and TRBJ2-3; D possibly corresponds to TRBD1 (6 bases). The V end was cut by 0 bases, the J end by 4 bases, with 11 bases between. Germline assignment: CDR1 MNHEY and CDR2 SVGEGT. The CDR3 contains 15 residues. CDR3 amino acids: CASSYSGADADTQYF. The CDR3 DNA reads TGTGCCAGCAGTTACTCGGGGGCTGACGCAGATACGCAGTATTTT.

By share, this clonotype ranks as hyperexpanded. The chain employs TRBV6-5 and TRBJ2-5; 10 nucleotides agree with TRBD2. Trimming removed 2 bases from V and 1 base from J; junction bases left unmatched: 10. The CDR3 has 18 residues. Germline loops: CDR1 MNHEY, CDR2 SVGAGI. The CDR3, as DNA: TGTGCCAGCAGTTACCGGGGACCGGGACTAGCGCGCCAAGAGACCCAGTACTTC. It encodes CASSYRGPGLARQETQYF.

In its sample, this clonotype was seen once. Mismatch with germline at one junction end may stem from a read error. The V gene is TRBV19, the J gene TRBJ2-5, with 8 bases identical to TRBD2. Looked up from germline, CDR1 is LNHDA and CDR2 is SQIVND (reference sequence). CDR3 length: 15 amino acids. The CDR3 DNA is TGTGCCAGTAGCATAGATAGCGGGGACTACAATGAGCAGTACTTC. Translating it yields CASSIDSGDYNEQYF.

This clonotype is categorized as large. The chain uses TRBV19 and TRBJ2-7; the D is unclear. The V end lost 2 bases, the J end lost 3 bases, and 14 bases lay between the germline ends. Germline assignment: CDR1 LNHDA and CDR2 SQIVND (reference sequence). CDR3 length: 15 residues. The CDR3 loop reads CASSISSSSGYEQYF. CDR3 nucleotides: TGTGCCAGTAGTATAAGCAGCTCGTCTGGCTACGAGCAGTACTTC.

This clonotype was observed many times. The chain employs TRBV12-3 or TRBV12-4 and TRBJ1-5; 7 bases align to TRBD1. V shed 7 bases and J 2 bases; nucleotides not matched to a gene: 5. CDR3 length: 14 amino acids. The CDR3 DNA reads TGTGCCAGCACCCAGGGGGGAGGCAATCAGCCCCAGCATTTT. It encodes CASTQGGGNQPQHF.

This clonotype occurred many times. The V and J genes are TRBV25-1 and TRBJ1-3; 8 nucleotides agree with TRBD1. J lost 8 bases, V lost 6 bases, and 6 bases had no gene match. The CDR3 is made up of 13 amino acids. Germline V lookup: CDR1 MGHDK, CDR2 SYGVNS. The CDR3 nucleotides are TGTGCCAGCAGCGGACAGGGCTGGGACACCATATATTTT. This translates into CASSGQGWDTIYF.

This clonotype has a handful of counts. This chain uses TRBV19 with TRBJ2-3; 14 positions match TRBD2. The CDR3 has 19 residues. V dropped 5 bases and J dropped 4; count of bases not matched to a gene: 14. Germline CDR1 reads LNHDA; CDR2 reads SQIVND (reference sequence). DNA of the CDR3: TGTGCCAGTAGTCCGACTAGCGGGGGGGCTAGCGGGGGGTCAGATACGCAGTATTTT. It encodes CASSPTSGGASGGSDTQYF. Full variable domain (rest looked up from reference TRBV19 and TRBJ2-3): DGGITQSPKYLFRKEGQNVTLSCEQNLNHDAMYWYRQDPGQGLRLIYYSQIVNDFQKGDIAEGYSVSREKKESFPLTVTSAQKNPTAFYLCASSPTSGGASGGSDTQYFGPGTRLTVL.

This clonotype is a singleton in its sample. This sequence is one base from a far larger clone and is likely a read error. CDR3 DNA: TGTGCCGGCTACGGCGGGGGGCCCGCGGAGACCCAGTACTTC. Translating it yields CAGYGGGPAETQYF. The chain has TRBV6-2 or TRBV6-3 and TRBJ2-5; 8 bases fit TRBD2. CDR3 length: 14 amino acids. Unmatched junction bases numbered 13, after V lost 11 bases and J lost 5 bases. From germline, CDR1 is MNHEY and CDR2 SVGEGT.

This chain's CDR3 is CASSLLGLAGGYNEQFF. The CDR3 DNA sequence: TGTGCCAGCAGTTTATTGGGACTGGCGGGGGGGTACAATGAGCAGTTCTTC. V and J are TRBV27 and TRBJ2-1; 9 nucleotides line up with TRBD2. Germline-derived CDR1 and CDR2 are MNHEY and SMNVEV (reference sequence). V shed 1 base, J shed 4 bases, and the junction held 8 bases outside the gene matches. This CDR3 has 17 residues.

This clonotype has ten or more counts. V usage is TRBV6-5 and J usage is TRBJ2-3; 15 bases map to TRBD2. The V and J ends lost 6 bases and 4 bases, in that order; junction bases with no gene match: 5. The CDR3 is made up of 16 amino acids. Germline loops: CDR1 MNHEY, CDR2 SVGAGI. CDR3 DNA sequence: TGTGCCAGCAGACAGGGACTAGCGGGGGGCGCAGATACGCAGTATTTT. Its protein product is CASRQGLAGGADTQYF.

This clonotype is labeled medium-sized. V is TRBV6-2 or TRBV6-3 and J is TRBJ2-7; unclear D gene. The length of the CDR3 is 13 residues. The germline V gene has CDR1 MNHEY and CDR2 SVGEGT. Between the trimmed V and J ends, which lost 5 bases and 3 bases, there was a span of 11 bases. The CDR3 DNA follows: TGTGCCAGCAGTCTCGGGCATCTCTACGAGCAGTACTTC. Its translation is CASSLGHLYEQYF.

This clonotype showed up many times. The rearrangement links TRBV15 to TRBJ2-1, with TRBD2 matching 7 bases. Germline values: CDR1 LNHNV, CDR2 YYDKDF (reference sequence). The CDR3 totals 16 residues. Trimming at V came to 5 bases and at J to 0 bases, leaving 7 bases not matched to a gene. As DNA, the CDR3 is TGTGCCACCAGCGGACTGGGGGGGAGCTCCTACAATGAGCAGTTCTTC. It encodes CATSGLGGSSYNEQFF.

To note about this clonotype: Because it lacks the conserved phenylalanine or tryptophan at the end, this CDR3 is likely a read error. The DNA is left out, because the CDR3 cannot be placed on it with certainty; the CDR3 is given as TCRdb lists it. The rearrangement joins TRBV6-5 to TRBJ2-1. CDR1 MNHEY and CDR2 SVGAGI come from the germline V gene. The CDR3 has 8 amino acids, counting both end residues. The CDR3 loop reads CASSYGIP.

This clonotype qualifies as medium-sized. The J gene is TRBJ2-3, the V gene TRBV7-2; tentatively, D is TRBD1 or TRBD2 (7 bases each). The CDR3 spans 16 residues. CDR1 is SGHTA, CDR2 FQGNSA, per germline. The V end was cut by 0 bases, the J end by 5 bases, with 15 bases between. The DNA for the CDR3 is TGTGCCAGCAGCTTAGCGCAGGGGGGGCCGGGAGATACGCAGTATTTT. This gives the protein CASSLAQGGPGDTQYF.

This clonotype is medium-sized in the sample. V gene TRBV6-5 combines with J gene TRBJ2-1; TRBD2 matches at 8 bases. Germline CDR1 MNHEY, CDR2 SVGAGI. V lost 6 bases and J lost 7; bases outside the gene matches: 5. The CDR3 is 13 residues long. The CDR3 bases are TGTGCCAGCAGGGGTAGCGGGGTGAATGAGCAGTTCTTC. It is translated as CASRGSGVNEQFF.

The J gene is TRBJ2-3, the V gene TRBV19, with 7 positions matching TRBD2. The CDR3 has 13 residues. Losses at the gene ends were 3 bases for V and 7 bases for J; bases not matched to a gene: 4. Germline V CDR1 and CDR2: LNHDA, SQIVND (reference sequence). The CDR3 region is CASSMGGSHTQYF. CDR3 sequence (DNA): TGTGCCAGTAGTATGGGAGGGTCCCATACGCAGTATTTT.

In its sample, this clonotype ranks as medium-sized. This chain joins TRBV30 and TRBJ1-2; a weak D match, TRBD1 (6 bases). Looked up from germline, CDR1 is GTSNPN and CDR2 is SVGIG (reference sequence). V gave up 2 bases and J gave up 6 bases, with 10 bases separating them. This CDR3 has 12 residues. The CDR3 protein is CAWSRQANGYTF. The CDR3 nucleotides read TGTGCCTGGAGTAGACAGGCTAATGGCTACACCTTC.